The table lists the clone carrying this T cell receptor beta chain with a few counts. These data belong to a study of T cells after yellow fever vaccination. CDR1 and CDR2 from the germline V gene are SGHAT and FQNNGV. The CDR3 is 13 amino acids. V shed 3 bases and J 7 bases; nucleotides not matched to a gene: 6. Conversion of TCR transcripts into cDNA relied on 5'RACE template switching, which added a universal primer site and UMIs. Each CDR3 protein is one row after TCRdb ran MiXCR on the 5' RACE reads. The sample carries more than 350,000 distinct CDR3 sequences, 11% recorded once. The chain has TRBV11-2 and TRBJ2-7; 7 bases agree with TRBD1. This TCR derives from a young man who received the YFV17D yellow fever vaccine. Source: PBMCs, taken on the day of the first yellow fever vaccination. Here the CDR3 DNA reads TGTGCCAGCAGCTTTACAGGGGCCGGGGAGCAGTACTTC. Translation: CASSFTGAGEQYF. The full variable domain, with the rest looked up from reference TRBV11-2 and TRBJ2-7, is EAGVAQSPRYKIIEKRQSVAFWCNPISGHATLYWYQQILGQGPKLLIQFQNNGVVDDSQLPKDRFSAERLKGVDSTLKIQPAKLEDSAVYLCASSFTGAGEQYFGPGTRLTVT.